Presented here are 16 T cell receptor beta chains from one specimen sequenced in a study of OX40 agonist ivuxolimab in advanced cancers. Repertoires were generated with immunoSEQ multiplex PCR, while TCRdb's copy carries only in-frame clones and drops some. This sample yields tens of thousands of clones, of which over 70% are seen a single time; approximately 1.3% belongs to the top ten. The sequenced sample was CD4+ or CD8+ T cells sorted from blood, obtained in a trial of the OX40 agonist ivuxolimab. These receptors all stem from an adult with an advanced solid tumor such as melanoma, head and neck, liver or kidney cancer.

This clone came up a few times. V and J are TRBV11-3 and TRBJ2-3, with D uncertain. Germline V gene sequence: CDR1 SGHNT, CDR2 YENEEA. This CDR3 is 13 amino acids long. Trimming took 2 bases from V and 5 from J, leaving 8 bases between them. CDR3 coding DNA: TGTGCCAGCAGCTTATCACGGATAGATACGCAGTATTTT. Protein sequence: CASSLSRIDTQYF.

This chain joins TRBV7-2 and TRBJ1-6; D is uncertain. V was clipped by 3 bases and J by 5 bases, with 8 bases between them. Looked up from germline, CDR1 is SGHTA and CDR2 is FQGNSA. CDR3 length equals 14 residues. The CDR3 spells CASSFRRDNSPLHF. The CDR3 region has the DNA TGTGCCAGCAGCTTTAGAAGGGATAATTCACCCCTCCACTTT.

The rearrangement uses TRBV12-5 and TRBJ2-1; 9 bases line up with TRBD1. Germline V gene lookup returns CDR1 LGHNT and CDR2 FRNRAP. CDR3 size: 18 residues. V shed 0 bases and J 0 bases; nucleotides not matched to a gene: 6. For the CDR3, the DNA is TGTGCTAGTGGTTTGGTATCCGGGACAGGGAGCTCCTACAATGAGCAGTTCTTC. As protein: CASGLVSGTGSSYNEQFF. The whole variable domain, remainder taken from reference TRBV12-5 and TRBJ2-1, is DARVTQTPRHKVTEMGQEVTMRCQPILGHNTVFWYRQTMMQGLELLAYFRNRAPLDDSGMPKDRFSAEMPDATLATLKIQPSEPRDSAVYFCASGLVSGTGSSYNEQFFGPGTRLTVL.

The chain recombines TRBV29-1 with TRBJ2-7; D possibly uses TRBD1 or TRBD2 (6 bases each). The ends were cut back, 4 bases at V and 0 bases at J, with 13 bases in the middle. Germline V CDR1 and CDR2: SQVTM, ANQGSEA. The length of the CDR3 is 14 residues. The CDR3 DNA sequence: TGCAGCGTTGCGGGGGCAGTTAGCTCCTACGAGCAGTACTTC. Protein: CSVAGAVSSYEQYF.

V is TRBV5-1 and J is TRBJ1-2, with 7 positions matching TRBD1. The CDR3 length is 14 residues. V was pared by 2 bases and J by 0 bases, with 1 base of the junction left unmatched. CDR1 is SGHRS, CDR2 YFSETQ, per germline. The CDR3 loop is CASSFQGANYGYTF. The CDR3 DNA follows: TGCGCCAGCAGCTTCCAGGGGGCTAACTATGGCTACACCTTC.

The chain is built from TRBV6-5 and TRBJ1-3; D is undetermined. The germline gives CDR1 MNHEY, CDR2 SVGAGI. Trimming removed 0 bases at V and 5 bases at J, with 8 bases between. The CDR3 totals 14 residues. The CDR3, as DNA: TGTGCCAGCAGTTACTCGAAGCTCAGAAACACCATATATTTT. It codes for CASSYSKLRNTIYF.

The V and J genes are TRBV7-9 and TRBJ2-7, with a tentative D call TRBD1 (5 bases). V was trimmed by 2 bases and J by 0 bases, leaving 8 bases between them. Germline CDR1 is SEHNR and CDR2 is FQNEAQ (reference sequence). CDR3 length: 14 amino acids. CDR3 loop: CASSLMGPSYEQYF. The CDR3 coding sequence is TGTGCCAGCAGCTTAATGGGGCCCTCCTACGAGCAGTACTTC.

The chain couples TRBV6-6 to TRBJ1-3; D is unresolved. This CDR3 spans 11 amino acids. The V and J ends lost 7 bases and 3 bases respectively, with 4 bases between them. Per germline, CDR1 MNHNY and CDR2 SVGAGI (reference sequence). CDR3 amino acids: CASNNGNTIYF. CDR3 in DNA: TGTGCCAGCAACAATGGAAACACCATATATTTT.

This chain links TRBV5-1 with TRBJ2-1; 8 bases align to TRBD1. Germline-derived CDR1 and CDR2 are SGHRS and YFSETQ. The trim removed 2 bases at V and 8 bases at J, leaving 3 bases unmatched. This CDR3 comprises 13 residues. The CDR3 protein is CASSFLQGDEQFF. CDR3 sequence (DNA): TGCGCCAGCAGCTTTTTACAGGGGGATGAGCAGTTCTTC.

The chain employs TRBV7-8 and TRBJ2-7; tentative D call: TRBD1 (5 bases). This CDR3 has 14 residues. V lost 1 base and J 3 bases, leaving 10 bases between the germline ends. CDR1 is SGHVS, CDR2 FQNEAQ, per germline. The CDR3 spells CASSLEAQGYEQYF. CDR3 sequence (DNA): TGTGCCAGCAGCTTAGAGGCCCAGGGCTACGAGCAGTACTTC.

This chain connects TRBV27 to TRBJ1-1; tentative D call: TRBD1 (6 bases). The CDR3 loop spans 12 amino acids. Trimming removed 6 bases from V and 4 bases from J, with 9 bases in between. The germline V gene encodes CDR1 MNHEY and CDR2 SMNVEV (reference sequence). CDR3 amino acids: CASRQQGTEAFF. CDR3 DNA sequence: TGTGCCAGCAGGCAACAGGGCACTGAAGCTTTCTTT.

This sequence joins TRBV19 and TRBJ1-5; 7 bases fit TRBD1. Germline V gene lookup returns CDR1 LNHDA and CDR2 SQIVND (reference sequence). The CDR3 consists of 14 residues. After removal of 8 bases from V and 5 bases from J, the junction contained 9 bases not matched to a gene. For the CDR3, the DNA is TGTGCCAGTCTAGAGAGGGGGCAAGATCAGCCCCAGCATTTT. It translates to CASLERGQDQPQHF.

In this sample, this clone turned up a few times. The chain has TRBV18 and TRBJ1-6; no reliable D call. Germline-derived CDR1 and CDR2 are KGHSH and LQKENI. V shed 6 bases and J shed 9 bases, with 21 bases lying between them. The CDR3 covers 16 residues. Here the CDR3 DNA reads TGTGCCAGCTCCTTCGGAGAGGGAAGGTTCGGTTCACCCCTCCACTTT. Translated, it gives CASSFGEGRFGSPLHF.

V is TRBV29-1 and J is TRBJ1-3; D possibly corresponds to TRBD1 (6 bases). V lost 7 bases and J lost 1, with 14 bases in between. The CDR3 is 14 amino acids. Germline CDR1 reads SQVTM; CDR2 reads ANQGSEA. The CDR3 spells CSALQGPSGNTIYF. DNA for the CDR3: TGCAGCGCTCTACAGGGACCTTCTGGAAACACCATATATTTT.

This rearrangement joins TRBV30 to TRBJ2-2, with 7 bases identical to TRBD1. This CDR3 spans 13 amino acids. CDR1 and CDR2 from the germline V gene are GTSNPN and SVGIG (reference sequence). After removal of 5 bases from V and 3 bases from J, the junction contained 3 bases not matched to a gene. The CDR3 protein is CAWARGYTGELFF. As DNA, the CDR3 is TGTGCCTGGGCCAGGGGGTACACCGGGGAGCTGTTTTTT. The complete variable domain, with remaining parts taken from reference TRBV30 and TRBJ2-2, reads SQTIHQWPATLVQPVGSPLSLECTVEGTSNPNLYWYRQAAGRGLQLLFYSVGIGQISSEVPQNLSASRPQDRQFILSSKKLLLSDSGFYLCAWARGYTGELFFGEGSRLTVL.

J is TRBJ1-2 and V is TRBV18; 8 positions match TRBD1. The CDR3 sequence is 13 residues long. V dropped 1 base and J dropped 5; count of bases not matched to a gene: 0. The germline CDR1 and CDR2 sequences are KGHSH and LQKENI. DNA for the CDR3: TGTGCCAGCTCACCACGACAGGGGTATGGCTACACCTTC. It encodes CASSPRQGYGYTF.